Following are 10 T cell receptor beta chains from one sample sequenced in a study of T cell repertoires in cytomegalovirus infection. Using its own MiXCR run on the reads, TCRdb lists one record per CDR3 protein. The sample records roughly 800,000 distinct CDR3 sequences, roughly 29% being singletons. Their target antigens are unknown. Sample: cultured CD8+ T cells from PBMCs, taken from culture after CMV antigen stimulation. Receptors originate from a human donor in good health (CMV status not recorded). Some clones in this sample may be carry-over from other donors' samples.

Many counts were recorded for this clonotype. The chain uses TRBV7-2 and TRBJ2-1; D is unclear. The V end lost 0 bases, the J end lost 7 bases, and 7 bases lay between the germline ends. Per germline, CDR1 SGHTA and CDR2 FQGNSA. This CDR3 has 13 residues. CDR3 sequence: CASSLAPSNEQFF. The CDR3 coding sequence is TGTGCCAGCAGCTTAGCTCCCAGTAATGAGCAGTTCTTC.

The J gene is TRBJ2-2, the V gene TRBV5-3; 9 bases are a match to TRBD2. TRBV5-3 is identified as an open reading frame with a role that is uncertain. Trimming took 8 bases from V and 5 from J; bases not matched to a gene: 7. The CDR3 is made up of 14 amino acids. CDR3 nucleotide sequence: TGTGCCAGCAGCGGGAGGAAAGAGACCGGGGAGCTGTTTTTT. It is translated as CASSGRKETGELFF.

The J gene is TRBJ2-5, the V gene TRBV5-4; 13 positions agree with TRBD2. The CDR3 is 17 amino acids. Unmatched junction bases numbered 15, after V lost 4 bases and J lost 9 bases. The germline CDR1 and CDR2 sequences are SGHNT and YYREEE (reference sequence). Here the CDR3 reads CASSRASTGTSGEAQYF. Here the CDR3 DNA reads TGTGCCAGCAGCCGGGCTTCGACCGGGACTAGCGGGGAGGCCCAGTACTTC.

This clonotype was seen a handful of times. This rearrangement joins TRBV15 to TRBJ2-1; D is possibly TRBD1 (5 bases). CDR3 length equals 12 residues. V was pared by 6 bases and J by 6 bases, with 9 bases between. Germline V CDR1 and CDR2: LNHNV, YYDKDF (reference sequence). In DNA, the CDR3 is TGTGCCACCAGTGGAGACAGCAATGAGCAGTTCTTC. Translation: CATSGDSNEQFF.

This chain uses TRBV20-1 with TRBJ2-7, with D tentatively TRBD1 or TRBD2 (6 bases each). V lost 2 bases and J 3 bases, leaving 17 bases between the germline ends. In germline, CDR1 is DFQATT, CDR2 SNEGSKA (reference sequence). The CDR3 extends over 15 amino acids. CDR3 in amino acids: CSARTRGLRGYEQYV. CDR3 DNA sequence: TGCAGTGCTAGAACCCGGGGGCTTCGGGGCTACGAGCAGTACGTC.

This clonotype has more than one count but fewer than ten. The genes are TRBV4-2 and TRBJ2-1, with a weak D call TRBD2 (6 bases). CDR1 is LGHNA, CDR2 YNFKEQ, per germline. This CDR3 comprises 16 residues. Trimming shortened V by 0 bases and J by 4 bases, and 13 bases separated the two germline ends. The CDR3: CASSQDGDSGYNEQFF. The DNA for the CDR3 is TGTGCCAGCAGCCAAGATGGTGATAGCGGATACAATGAGCAGTTCTTC.

V gene TRBV7-9 combines with J gene TRBJ2-2; no reliable D call. Germline values: CDR1 SEHNR, CDR2 FQNEAQ (reference sequence). The CDR3 consists of 14 residues. The V and J ends lost 8 bases and 6 bases respectively, with 16 bases between them. The CDR3 region is CASVERSWPGELFF. DNA of the CDR3: TGTGCCAGCGTTGAACGGTCGTGGCCCGGGGAGCTGTTTTTT.

In this sample, this clonotype turned up a few times. The chain joins TRBV23-1 to TRBJ2-1; D is possibly TRBD1 (6 bases). TRBV23-1 is treated as an ORF (open reading frame) with a function not yet certain. V was shortened by 9 bases and J by 4 bases, with 13 bases between the two germline ends. The CDR3 length is 13 residues. The CDR3 region has the DNA TGCGCCAGACCCTCGACAGGTTACAATGAGCAGTTCTTC. Amino acid sequence: CARPSTGYNEQFF.

Only a few counts were recorded for this clonotype. The chain has TRBV27 and TRBJ2-3; D might be TRBD1 (6 bases). Trimming took off 3 bases at V and 4 bases at J, with 11 bases between the two ends. This CDR3 has 14 residues. From germline, CDR1 is MNHEY and CDR2 SMNVEV (reference sequence). As DNA, the CDR3 is TGTGCCAGCAGTTTCCAGGGGTTAGCAGATACGCAGTATTTT. Its translation: CASSFQGLADTQYF.

The chain carries TRBV12-3 or TRBV12-4 and TRBJ2-5; tentative D call: TRBD2 (5 bases). The CDR3 spans 16 residues. Trimming took 2 bases from V and 0 from J, leaving 13 bases between them. This CDR3 is CASSLSDSWYQETQYF. The CDR3 bases are TGTGCCAGCAGTTTATCGGACTCTTGGTACCAAGAGACCCAGTACTTC.